This T cell receptor beta chain was documented in a study of early stage breast cancer tumors (dated by TCRdb to 2015 to 2018). Turning to the overall study: Of the roughly 15 invasive breast tumors, 12 to 13 were found to be estrogen receptor-positive, progesterone receptor-positive and HER2-negative. Of the approximately twelve ER+/PR+/HER2- tumors, eight were classified as invasive ductal carcinomas and four as invasive lobular carcinomas. On average, each sample had about 10-fold read coverage. The samples as a whole yielded a few million detected templates, corresponding to 950,000 to 1,300,000 unique clonotypes. Results the study describes overall, beyond this receptor: Chain pairing and functional markers such as CD4, CD8 and FOXP3 were not captured by bulk genomic DNA sequencing of unsorted cells. Enriched TCRB sequences shared across patients were mostly commonly generated sequences, unlikely to play an important role in the tumor microenvironment. Repertoires from blood and normal breast were more alike than repertoires from blood and tumor, and in about 85% of the 16 patients, comparing each tissue with blood separated tumor from normal. Because the cohort was small, analysis by tumor subtype was not possible. Compared with adjacent normal breast tissue, tumors had about 2.6-fold higher T cell density and higher clonality.

The study profiled bulk TCR beta-chain repertoires in matched peripheral blood, tumor and adjacent normal breast tissue taken from about 16 patients with early-stage breast cancer. Before surgery, roughly 4.5-10 mL of whole blood was collected into EDTA tubes and then processed within 2 hours. Peripheral blood mononuclear cells were isolated by Ficoll-Paque centrifugation in SepMate-50 tubes. For storage in liquid nitrogen, PBMCs were cryopreserved as aliquots of about 1.9 to 4 million cells in about 90% FBS with around 10% DMSO. The Qiagen AllPrep DNA/RNA Mini kit was used for genomic DNA extraction. Note on this clone: Its antigen is still unknown. No base quality information exists; no much larger clone differs at one position. This specimen includes other DNA sequences encoding the same CDR3.

Two independent genomic DNA replicates were amplified for each sample, with approximately 0.5 ug used for blood and around 1.5 ug for tumor or normal breast. TCRB sequencing of genomic DNA was carried out with the ImmunoSeq Intro kit according to the manufacturer's instructions. Multiplex PCR ran around 32 cycles with proprietary primers and spike-in control sequences for absolute quantification. Single-end 150-bp reads were used to sequence an 87-bp fragment spanning the CDR3 and the flanking V and J genes. Each lane of an Illumina MiSeq using version 3.0 chemistry carried seven multiplexed samples, with two replicates per sample. The study's processing was this. The vendor's proprietary pipeline handled the raw data processing, merging both replicates into a single result for each sample. Productive rearrangements sharing the V-gene family, CDR3 amino acid sequence and J-gene segment were defined as clonotypes. Clonality was computed as 1 minus the normalized Shannon entropy (Pielou evenness) of TCRB abundances. T cell density was estimated as total templates divided by the number of input cells, with the number of input cells inferred from the DNA input amount. Recon, run with its default parameters, was used to estimate overall repertoire diversity and clonality. Tumor-enriched clonotypes were defined as having over 0.1% abundance in tumor and at least 32-fold higher abundance than in normal breast. Held by TCRdb, this immuneACCESS table contains in-frame sequences only and omits some clones. Under half of the omission traces to an unresolved V gene where checked; the cause of the rest is unknown. V, J and clone size are those of that table, while D and trimming were read from the DNA. Within this sample are under 20,000 clones, with around 88% of them counted one time only. Roughly 1.8% of the sample is taken by the ten largest.

The sequence was collected from a person in their 70s with breast cancer. The sequencing input was blood.

The CDR3 reads as follows: CASSSQGGSGTEAFF. The sequenced DNA is TGTGCCAGCAGTTCCCAAGGGGGCAGTGGCACTGAAGCTTTCTTT. The rearrangement joined TRBV6-6 to TRBJ1-1, and 7 bases in between align with TRBD1. From the cysteine up to the phenylalanine, the CDR3 has a length of 15 residues. Solely the CDR3 DNA is kept, with 45 bases framed from the first base. V loses 4 bases at its end and J loses 4 bases; junction bases beyond the gene matches: 9. Based on the germline V gene (reference sequence), the CDR1 and CDR2 sequences are MNHNY and SVGAGI.